The entry below gives a single T cell receptor (beta chain) sequence along with its context. This sample is drawn from a study of blood T cell repertoires in COVID-19. The data were produced by immunoSEQ multiplex PCR, yet TCRdb's version contains in-frame clones alone and is incomplete. The repertoire has a few hundred thousand clones, 85% to 90% of them found once; the top ten carry approximately 6%. V lost 5 bases to trimming and J lost 5 bases, with 5 bases between them. The germline gives CDR1 LNHDA, CDR2 SQIVND (reference sequence). CDR3 size: 11 residues. This chain connects TRBV19 to TRBJ2-3; D call uncertain. The TCR comes from a woman between 45 and 60 years old with COVID-19, enrolled during active disease. Sequenced sample: peripheral blood. CDR3 amino acids: CASSPKDTQYF. The CDR3 coding sequence is TGTGCCAGTAGTCCTAAAGATACGCAGTATTTT.